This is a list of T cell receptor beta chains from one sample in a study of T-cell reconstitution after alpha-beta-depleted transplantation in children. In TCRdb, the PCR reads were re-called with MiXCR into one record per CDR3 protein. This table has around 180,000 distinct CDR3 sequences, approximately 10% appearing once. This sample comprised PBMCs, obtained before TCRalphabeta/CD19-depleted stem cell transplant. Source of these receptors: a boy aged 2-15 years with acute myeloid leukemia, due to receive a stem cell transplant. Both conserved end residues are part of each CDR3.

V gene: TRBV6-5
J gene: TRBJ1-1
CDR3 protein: CASSLIGQGAEAFF

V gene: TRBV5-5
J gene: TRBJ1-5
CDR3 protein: CASSFEGYSNQPQHF

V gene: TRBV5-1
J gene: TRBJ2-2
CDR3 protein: CASSLELNTGELFF

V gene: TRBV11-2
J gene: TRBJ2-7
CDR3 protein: CASSLEVTSAYYEQYF

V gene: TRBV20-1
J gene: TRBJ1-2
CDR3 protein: CSATGGGNSYGYTF

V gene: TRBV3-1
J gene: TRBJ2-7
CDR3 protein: CASSQSNEQYF

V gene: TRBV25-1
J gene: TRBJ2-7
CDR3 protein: CASSELGTNYEQYF

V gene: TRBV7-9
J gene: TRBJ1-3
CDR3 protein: CASSIPGEDTIYF

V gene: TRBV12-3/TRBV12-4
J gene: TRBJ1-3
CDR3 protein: CASSLPEWATGNTIYF

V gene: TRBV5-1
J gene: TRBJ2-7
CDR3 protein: CASSWDRVYEQYF

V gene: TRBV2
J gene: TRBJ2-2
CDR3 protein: CARGTPTNTGELFF

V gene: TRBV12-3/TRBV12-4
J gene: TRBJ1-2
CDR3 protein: CASSPSGTPTNYGYTF

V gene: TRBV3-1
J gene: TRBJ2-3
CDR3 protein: CASSQESDTQYF

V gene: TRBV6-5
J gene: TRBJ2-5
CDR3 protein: CASSASGGAQYF

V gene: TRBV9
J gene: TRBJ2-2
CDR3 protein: CASSLTVDSPNTGELFF

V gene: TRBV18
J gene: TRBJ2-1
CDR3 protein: CASSPRTPPNEQFF

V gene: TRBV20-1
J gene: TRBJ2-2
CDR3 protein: CSAGSGNTGELFF

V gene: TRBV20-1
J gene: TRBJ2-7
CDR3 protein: CSAETGTYEQYF

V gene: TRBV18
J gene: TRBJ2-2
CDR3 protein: CASSPRIVNTGELFF

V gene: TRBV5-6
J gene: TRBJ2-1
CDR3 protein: CASSLGAGLQDNEQFF

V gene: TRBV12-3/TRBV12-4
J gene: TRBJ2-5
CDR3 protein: CASRPGHGETQYF

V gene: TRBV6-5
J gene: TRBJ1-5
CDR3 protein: CASKENGNQPQHF

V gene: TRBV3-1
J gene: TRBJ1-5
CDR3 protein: CASSHQGNQPQHF

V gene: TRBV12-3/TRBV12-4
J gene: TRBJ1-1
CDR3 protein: CASSLQAVTEAFF

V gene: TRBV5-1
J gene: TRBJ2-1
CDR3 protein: CASSSSGGSGRRPVSSYNEQFF

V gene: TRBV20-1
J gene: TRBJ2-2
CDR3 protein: CSARLGSQDTGELFF

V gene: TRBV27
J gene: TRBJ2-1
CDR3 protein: CASSLQGGSYNEQFF

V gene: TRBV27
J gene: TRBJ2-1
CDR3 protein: CASSFWAGNEQFF

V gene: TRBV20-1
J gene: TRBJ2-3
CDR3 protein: CSANGGAGTDTQYF

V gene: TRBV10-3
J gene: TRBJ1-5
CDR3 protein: CAISAQGNSNQPQHF

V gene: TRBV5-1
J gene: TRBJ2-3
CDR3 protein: CASSLAWDTQYF

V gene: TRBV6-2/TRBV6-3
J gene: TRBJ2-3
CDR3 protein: CASRLPIAGGPNTQYF

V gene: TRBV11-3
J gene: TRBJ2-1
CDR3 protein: CASSLGDQASGFYNEQFF

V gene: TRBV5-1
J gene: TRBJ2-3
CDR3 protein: CASSLAGQSPYTQYF

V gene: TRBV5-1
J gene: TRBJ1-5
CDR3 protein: CASSSDGNSNQPQHF

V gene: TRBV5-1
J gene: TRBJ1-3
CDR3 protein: CASSLDSGNTIYF

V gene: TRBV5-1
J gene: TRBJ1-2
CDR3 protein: CASSPDRVHGYTF

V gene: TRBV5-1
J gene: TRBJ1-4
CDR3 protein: CASSLIGTAATNEKLFF

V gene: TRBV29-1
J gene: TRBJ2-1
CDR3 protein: CSSRAGNEQFF

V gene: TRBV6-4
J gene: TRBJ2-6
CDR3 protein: CASSETGGSGANVLTF

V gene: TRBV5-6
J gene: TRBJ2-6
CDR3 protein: CASSLLSGDGANVLTF

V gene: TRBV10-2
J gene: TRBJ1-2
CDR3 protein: CASSGQAWNYGYTF

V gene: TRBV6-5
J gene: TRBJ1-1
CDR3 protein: CASSYGQTGVDTEAFF

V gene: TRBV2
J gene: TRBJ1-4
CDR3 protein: CASRVGNEKLFF

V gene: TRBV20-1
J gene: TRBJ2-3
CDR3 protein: CSARGFGGVKADTQYF

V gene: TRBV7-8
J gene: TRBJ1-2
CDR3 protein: CASRSPGQGNGYTF

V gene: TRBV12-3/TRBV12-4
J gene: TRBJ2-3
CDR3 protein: CASSLGLLTDTQYF

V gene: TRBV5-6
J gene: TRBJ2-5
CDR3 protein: CASSLVQQETQYF

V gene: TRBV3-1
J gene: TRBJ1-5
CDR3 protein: CASSAGAQPQHF

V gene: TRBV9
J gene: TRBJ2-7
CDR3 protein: CASSVEGGTTYEQYF

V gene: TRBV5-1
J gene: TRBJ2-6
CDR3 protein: CASSLVGDSSGANVLTF

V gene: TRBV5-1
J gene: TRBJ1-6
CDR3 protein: CASSLLFGGNSPLHF

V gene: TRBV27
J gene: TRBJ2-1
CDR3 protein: CASSLYAGGPRGSYNEQFF

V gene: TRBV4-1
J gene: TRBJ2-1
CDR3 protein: CASRRPGGFSNEQFF

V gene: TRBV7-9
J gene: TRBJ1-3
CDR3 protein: CASSLTSGAGGNTIYF

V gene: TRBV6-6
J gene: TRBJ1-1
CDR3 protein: CATTNRAIEAFF

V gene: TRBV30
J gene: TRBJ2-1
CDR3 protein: CAWSVSGYDDEQFF